Listed here are 24 T cell receptor beta chains from one sample, sequenced in a study of sequential checkpoint blockade in melanoma. Only in-frame clones appear in the TCRdb table, and some are missing; sequencing was by immunoSEQ multiplex PCR. The sample carries around 13,000 clones, 65% to 75% recorded once. Treatment specified: randomized to nivolumab then ipilimumab (arm A) or the reverse (arm B). The source material was CD8+ T cells sorted from blood (inferred from file names), sampled from a patient given nivolumab and ipilimumab in sequence. Receptor source: a human donor with melanoma.

This chain connects TRBV5-6 to TRBJ1-5; 7 bases fit TRBD1. The V segment lost 4 bases and the J segment 6 bases; nucleotides outside the gene matches: 7. Per germline, CDR1 SGHDT and CDR2 YYEEEE. The CDR3 spans 14 residues. The CDR3 DNA sequence: TGTGCCAGCAGCCTGGGGCAGGGGGGTCAGCCCCAGCATTTT. Protein product: CASSLGQGGQPQHF.

This clone was seen a handful of times. J is TRBJ2-2 and V is TRBV7-9; unclear D gene. With 7 bases removed from V and 5 bases from J, the gap between germline ends came to 5 bases. This CDR3 contains 11 residues. Germline-derived CDR1 and CDR2 are SEHNR and FQNEAQ (reference sequence). The DNA of the CDR3 is TGTGCCAGCATCCCAACCGGGGAGCTGTTTTTT. This encodes CASIPTGELFF.

The chain recombines TRBV9 with TRBJ2-2; D not certain. The V gene lost 2 bases and the J gene lost 4 bases, with 6 bases spanning the gap. The CDR3 extends over 13 amino acids. Germline-derived CDR1 and CDR2 are SGDLS and YYNGEE. The CDR3 DNA is TGTGCCAGCAGCGTCCCTTTCACCGGGGAGCTGTTTTTT. This codes for CASSVPFTGELFF.

The CDR3 loop reads CASSEAGVPYNEQFF. The CDR3 DNA is TGTGCCAGCAGTGAAGCGGGAGTACCCTACAATGAGCAGTTCTTC. This sequence joins TRBV6-1 and TRBJ2-1, with D possibly being TRBD2 (5 bases). With 0 bases removed from V and 2 bases from J, the gap between germline ends came to 8 bases. This CDR3 comprises 15 residues. Germline loops: CDR1 MNHNS, CDR2 SASEGT.

The chain carries TRBV14 and TRBJ2-1; 12 nucleotides line up with TRBD1. The V gene end was trimmed by 1 base and the J gene end by 2 bases; junction bases not matched to a gene: 9. Germline loops: CDR1 SGHDN, CDR2 FVKESK. This CDR3 region has 19 residues. The CDR3 here is CASSQVGTGGLEPYNEQFF. Written as DNA, the CDR3 is TGTGCCAGCAGCCAAGTTGGGACAGGGGGCCTCGAACCCTACAATGAGCAGTTCTTC.

The rearrangement uses TRBV10-1 and TRBJ1-5, with D tentatively TRBD1 (5 bases). V was pared by 3 bases and J by 5 bases, with 11 bases between. The CDR3 has 14 amino acids. Germline-derived CDR1 and CDR2 are WNHNN and SYGVQD (reference sequence). This chain's CDR3 is CASSDGASDQPQHF. In DNA form, the CDR3 reads TGCGCCAGCAGTGATGGGGCGAGTGATCAGCCCCAGCATTTT.

This rearrangement joins TRBV5-1 to TRBJ2-1, with 7 bases lining up with TRBD2. The V segment lost 7 bases and the J segment 7 bases; nucleotides outside the gene matches: 2. Germline lookup yields CDR1 SGHRS and CDR2 YFSETQ. The CDR3 is 11 residues long. The CDR3 protein is CASGEGNEQFF. In DNA, the CDR3 is TGCGCCAGCGGGGAGGGGAATGAGCAGTTCTTC. The full variable domain, rest sourced from reference TRBV5-1 and TRBJ2-1, is KAGVTQTPRYLIKTRGQQVTLSCSPISGHRSVSWYQQTPGQGLQFLFEYFSETQRNKGNFPGRFSGRQFSNSRSEMNVSTLELGDSALYLCASGEGNEQFFGPGTRLTVL.

This clone has more than one count but fewer than ten. A much larger clonotype is one base distant, so this may be a read error. The same CDR3 arises from other DNA sequences in this sample as well. The V call is TRBV4-1, the J call TRBJ1-1; D uncertain. This CDR3 is built from 13 residues. Looked up from germline, CDR1 is MGHRA and CDR2 is YSYEKL. Trimming shortened V by 4 bases and J by 3 bases, and 9 bases separated the two germline ends. CDR3 coding DNA: TGCGCCAGCAGCCGCAACGGGGACACTGAAGCTTTCTTT. Its protein is CASSRNGDTEAFF.

In nucleotides, the CDR3 is TGTGCCAGCAGTTATGAGGACAGGGGAAATGAGCAGTTCTTC. Residues: CASSYEDRGNEQFF. This chain joins TRBV6-5 and TRBJ2-1; 9 bases line up with TRBD1. V dropped 3 bases and J dropped 7; count of bases not matched to a gene: 4. This CDR3 has 14 residues. The germline V gene encodes CDR1 MNHEY and CDR2 SVGAGI.

The genes are TRBV9 and TRBJ2-1, with 8 positions matching TRBD1. The germline V gene has CDR1 SGDLS and CDR2 YYNGEE. V gave up 3 bases and J gave up 14 bases; unmatched junction bases: 4. This CDR3 has 11 residues. CDR3 coding DNA: TGTGCCAGCAGCGCTGGGACAGGAAAGTTCTTC. This translates into CASSAGTGKFF.

This clone was counted a few times. The chain is built from TRBV6-1 and TRBJ1-2; D not resolved. The germline V and J ends were trimmed by 1 base and 4 bases, with 7 bases remaining between them. The CDR3 extends over 13 amino acids. Germline-derived CDR1 and CDR2 are MNHNS and SASEGT. The CDR3 sequence is CASSEEQIYGYTF. Here the CDR3 DNA reads TGTGCCAGCAGTGAAGAACAGATCTATGGCTACACCTTC.

V is TRBV7-9 and J is TRBJ1-1, with D perhaps TRBD1 (5 bases). Trimming removed 5 bases at V and 1 base at J, with 5 bases between. CDR1 is SEHNR, CDR2 FQNEAQ, per germline (reference sequence). The CDR3 runs to 12 residues. CDR3 coding DNA: TGTGCCAGCAGCCAGGGGAACACTGAAGCTTTCTTT. Its translation is CASSQGNTEAFF.

The chain links TRBV10-3 to TRBJ1-1, with TRBD1 matching 8 bases. V lost 4 bases to trimming and J lost 6 bases; unmatched junction nucleotides: 4. This CDR3 has 13 amino acids. CDR1 is ENHRY and CDR2 is SYGVKD in the germline V gene. The CDR3 DNA reads as TGTGCCATCAGTGCGGGCAGGGGGCCTGAAGCTTTCTTT. This gives the protein CAISAGRGPEAFF.

In its sample, this clone was seen a few times. This rearrangement joins TRBV9 to TRBJ1-2; 7 nucleotides align to TRBD1. Germline assignment: CDR1 SGDLS and CDR2 YYNGEE. J gave up 6 bases and V 4 bases, and 12 bases lay outside the gene matches. This CDR3 contains 15 residues. CDR3 residues: CASSSNPNTGDGYTF. The CDR3 DNA reads as TGTGCCAGCAGCTCCAACCCTAACACAGGGGATGGCTACACCTTC.

J is TRBJ1-1 and V is TRBV6-5; 9 bases agree with TRBD1. This CDR3 contains 15 residues. The junction had 5 bases not matched to a gene; V was cut back by 1 base and J by 5 bases. From germline, CDR1 is MNHEY and CDR2 SVGAGI. The CDR3 spells CASSYYRGRGTEAFF. The CDR3 bases are TGTGCCAGCAGTTACTACAGGGGGCGAGGTACTGAAGCTTTCTTT.

The chain joins TRBV28 to TRBJ2-7, with 12 bases aligning to TRBD1. Germline V CDR1 and CDR2: MDHEN, SYDVKM. V shed 7 bases, J shed 0 bases, and the junction held 4 bases outside the gene matches. The CDR3 is 15 amino acids. CDR3 coding DNA: TGTGCCAGCACCCTGGGACAGGGGGCCTCCTACGAGCAGTACTTC. This sequence encodes CASTLGQGASYEQYF. Full variable domain (missing parts from reference TRBV28 and TRBJ2-7): DVKVTQSSRYLVKRTGEKVFLECVQDMDHENMFWYRQDPGLGLRLIYFSYDVKMKEKGDIPEGYSVSREKKERFSLILESASTNQTSMYLCASTLGQGASYEQYFGPGTRLTVT.

The J gene is TRBJ1-4, the V gene TRBV7-8; TRBD1 aligns across 8 bases. The CDR3 sequence is 17 residues long. The J segment lost 8 bases and the V segment lost 2 bases, leaving 13 bases of the junction unmatched. From germline, CDR1 is SGHVS and CDR2 FQNEAQ. The CDR3 region has the DNA TGTGCCAGCAGCTTATTCGCCAGGGGGCGCCCGGGCGAAAAACTGTTTTTT. Protein sequence: CASSLFARGRPGEKLFF.

This clone was seen a few times. The CDR3 loop reads CASRGQGNPGNTIYF. CDR3 bases: TGTGCCAGCAGAGGACAGGGGAATCCCGGAAACACCATATATTTT. The chain employs TRBV25-1 and TRBJ1-3; 9 bases align to TRBD1. The germline gives CDR1 MGHDK, CDR2 SYGVNS. V was clipped by 6 bases and J by 4 bases; unmatched bases: 7. This CDR3 has 15 amino acids.

This rearrangement joins TRBV6-5 to TRBJ1-2; tentative D call: TRBD1 (6 bases). The germline V gene encodes CDR1 MNHEY and CDR2 SVGAGI. This CDR3 comprises 13 residues. Trimming cost V 5 bases and J 5 bases, with 12 bases left between them. The CDR3 DNA follows: TGTGCCAGCAGTCCCCGGGACAAATATGGCTACACCTTC. Its protein product is CASSPRDKYGYTF.

This clone came up a few times. The chain is built from TRBV6-4 and TRBJ2-3, with D perhaps TRBD1 (5 bases). CDR1 MRHNA and CDR2 SNTAGT come from the germline V gene. V dropped 4 bases and J dropped 1 base, with 12 bases sitting between them. CDR3 length: 15 residues. CDR3 protein: CASSVGGRGTDTQYF. CDR3 bases: TGTGCCAGCAGTGTTGGTGGCAGGGGCACAGATACGCAGTATTTT.

The chain carries TRBV4-1 and TRBJ2-1; D perhaps matches TRBD1 (6 bases). The CDR3 is 16 residues long. CDR1 is MGHRA and CDR2 is YSYEKL in the germline V gene. V gave up 1 base and J gave up 0 bases, with 10 bases separating them. The CDR3 DNA follows: TGCGCCAGCAGCCAAGGAGACAGGCGCTCCTACAATGAGCAGTTCTTC. As protein: CASSQGDRRSYNEQFF.

This chain links TRBV9 with TRBJ1-1, with 8 bases identical to TRBD1. V was pared by 4 bases and J by 3 bases, with 8 bases of the junction left unmatched. Germline assignment: CDR1 SGDLS and CDR2 YYNGEE. CDR3 length: 15 amino acids. CDR3 sequence reads: CASSPQDRAYTEAFF. The CDR3 DNA follows: TGTGCCAGCAGCCCACAGGACAGGGCCTACACTGAAGCTTTCTTT.

This clone was observed a single time. The same CDR3 arises from other DNA sequences in this sample as well. J is TRBJ2-7 and V is TRBV5-1; D call uncertain. Trimming left V 3 bases short and J 4 bases short, with 5 bases between. CDR1 and CDR2 from the germline V gene are SGHRS and YFSETQ. The CDR3 is 11 amino acids. Here the CDR3 reads CASSSSYEQYF. CDR3 nucleotides: TGCGCCAGCAGCTCGTCTTACGAGCAGTACTTC. Full variable domain (remainder filled in from reference TRBV5-1 and TRBJ2-7): KAGVTQTPRYLIKTRGQQVTLSCSPISGHRSVSWYQQTPGQGLQFLFEYFSETQRNKGNFPGRFSGRQFSNSRSEMNVSTLELGDSALYLCASSSSYEQYFGPGTRLTVT.

The chain couples TRBV27 to TRBJ2-7; tentatively, D is TRBD1 (6 bases). CDR1 is MNHEY and CDR2 is SMNVEV in the germline V gene (reference sequence). The CDR3 is made up of 14 amino acids. Trimming shortened V by 2 bases and J by 4 bases, and 12 bases separated the two germline ends. The CDR3 here is CASSLAGVEYEQYF. CDR3 nucleotide sequence: TGTGCCAGCAGTTTAGCAGGGGTTGAGTACGAGCAGTACTTC.